The clone carrying this TCR beta chain was counted a few times. Its specificity is unknown. The data belong to a study of cytomegalovirus exposure and HLA in healthy donors. Each donor was healthy, and each was a bone marrow donor. Study-wide points: Later analysis identified several of the most significant clusters that appeared linked to common viral pathogens. Being productive about 87% or about 30% of the time was typical of most TCR beta V segments in an earlier analysis.

PCR was performed using 60 Vbeta and 13 Jbeta primers. Data came from immunoSEQ multiplex PCR; TCRdb stores just in-frame clones and leaves some out. The table lists some 65,000 clones, 55% to 75% of them singletons. Germline assignment: CDR1 SGHTA and CDR2 FQGNSA. V was shortened by 1 base and J by 2 bases, with 9 bases between the two germline ends. CDR3 length equals 14 residues. The clonotype was recovered from a woman under 40 in good health and CMV-seronegative. The sequenced sample was PBMCs. The chain has TRBV7-2 and TRBJ2-7, with D possibly TRBD2 on 5 matching bases. CDR3 region: CASSLEAGTYEQYF. CDR3 DNA sequence: TGTGCCAGCAGCTTAGAGGCGGGCACCTACGAGCAGTACTTC.